Below are 3 T cell receptor beta chains sequenced from a single sample in a study of T cells after yellow fever vaccination. TCRdb itself ran the 5' RACE reads through MiXCR, one entry per CDR3 protein. This sample has hundreds of thousands of distinct CDR3 sequences, with 21% found just once. The starting material was PBMCs, obtained roughly 20 days after the first yellow fever vaccination. The source is a man younger than 30 who received the YFV17D yellow fever vaccine.

The V gene is TRBV5-4, the J gene TRBJ2-3, with D possibly being TRBD2 (5 bases). The CDR3 has 15 amino acids. The V gene's germline CDR1 is SGHNT and CDR2 YYREEE (reference sequence). Trimming shortened V by 3 bases and J by 1 base, and 12 bases separated the two germline ends. The CDR3 bases are TGTGCCAGCAGCTACCTAGCTTTCGGCACAGATACGCAGTATTTT. This encodes CASSYLAFGTDTQYF.

The chain uses TRBV6-5 and TRBJ1-6; no reliable D call. CDR3 length: 12 residues. Trimming took 7 bases from V and 9 from J, leaving 10 bases between them. In germline, CDR1 is MNHEY, CDR2 SVGAGI. DNA of the CDR3: TGTGCCAGCACCCGCGCCAGTTCACCCCTCCACTTT. Encoded protein: CASTRASSPLHF.

This chain uses TRBV7-2 with TRBJ2-2, with 11 bases matching TRBD1. CDR1 SGHTA and CDR2 FQGNSA come from the germline V gene. The CDR3 loop spans 16 amino acids. J lost 9 bases, V lost 5 bases, and 11 bases had no gene match. CDR3 amino acids: CASSQRTGGKTWELFF. The CDR3 nucleotides are TGTGCCAGCAGCCAAAGGACAGGGGGCAAAACCTGGGAGCTGTTTTTT.